Following are 8 T cell receptor beta chains from one sample sequenced in a study of circulating CD8 cells and anti-PD-1 response in melanoma. Live CD3+CD8+TCRalphabeta+ cells were sorted into four subsets by PD-1 and/or TIGIT. TCR libraries were prepared from around 15 ng of total RNA with the QIAseq Immune Repertoire TCR panel. TCRdb re-derived calls from the reads in MiXCR, one entry per CDR3 protein. Here the sample spans roughly 2,000 distinct CDR3 sequences, about 6.7% being singletons. The source was CD8+ T cells from PBMCs, collected at baseline or after one month of anti-PD-1 therapy (not recorded which). The receptors were sampled from a human donor with melanoma.

This clonotype is labeled medium-sized. This chain links TRBV24-1 with TRBJ2-1; TRBD1 agrees at 7 bases. The CDR3 spans 19 residues. V shed 2 bases, J shed 4 bases, and the junction held 16 bases outside the gene matches. The V gene's germline CDR1 is KGHDR and CDR2 SFDVKD. In DNA, the CDR3 is TGTGCCACCAGTGATTCACCGACTAAAACAGGGGATTCATACAATGAGCAGTTCTTC. This codes for CATSDSPTKTGDSYNEQFF.

By share, this clonotype ranks as large. This chain links TRBV28 with TRBJ2-7; D is possibly TRBD1 (5 bases). This CDR3 region has 15 residues. CDR1 is MDHEN and CDR2 is SYDVKM in the germline V gene. V was clipped by 6 bases and J by 4 bases, with 19 bases between them. The CDR3 sequence: CASSLGASAGYEQYF. CDR3 DNA sequence: TGTGCCAGCAGCCTAGGGGCGAGCGCAGGATACGAGCAGTACTTC.

This clonotype is medium-sized within its sample. The V call is TRBV2, the J call TRBJ1-6, with D possibly being TRBD1 (6 bases). The CDR3 has 14 residues. Trimming took off 6 bases at V and 10 bases at J, with 16 bases between the two ends. Germline assignment: CDR1 SNHLY and CDR2 FYNNEI. CDR3 sequence (DNA): TGTGCCAGCAGACCAGGGGAGTATGACTCACCCCTCCACTTT. Translated, it gives CASRPGEYDSPLHF.

By its share, this clonotype is medium-sized. V and J are TRBV9 and TRBJ2-7, with D unclear. The CDR3 is made up of 14 amino acids. Germline values: CDR1 SGDLS, CDR2 YYNGEE. V lost 3 bases and J 6 bases, leaving 16 bases between the germline ends. CDR3: CASSAPPASGEQYF. CDR3 DNA: TGTGCCAGCAGCGCCCCTCCGGCCTCGGGCGAGCAGTACTTC.

This clonotype is judged large. J is TRBJ1-1 and V is TRBV12-3 or TRBV12-4; tentatively, D is TRBD1 (5 bases). V shed 5 bases and J shed 6 bases, with 13 bases lying between them. The CDR3 covers 13 residues. The CDR3, as DNA: TGTGCCAGCAGTATGACACGGGGGGCTGAAGCTTTCTTT. It codes for CASSMTRGAEAFF.

This clonotype ranks as medium-sized. The V and J genes are TRBV28 and TRBJ2-1, with D unresolved. This CDR3 spans 13 amino acids. Germline V CDR1 and CDR2: MDHEN, SYDVKM. V lost 1 base to trimming and J lost 7 bases, with 8 bases between them. CDR3 coding DNA: TGTGCCAGCAGTTTATCGAGATGGAATGAGCAGTTCTTC. Translated, it gives CASSLSRWNEQFF.

This clonotype counts as medium-sized. The chain has TRBV11-2 and TRBJ1-1; 7 bases agree with TRBD1. Trimming took 5 bases from V and 1 from J; bases not matched to a gene: 7. This CDR3 has 15 residues. Looked up from germline, CDR1 is SGHAT and CDR2 is FQNNGV. The CDR3 reads CASSPPGTENTEAFF. The CDR3 DNA reads TGTGCCAGCAGCCCGCCGGGGACAGAGAACACTGAAGCTTTCTTT.

This clonotype qualifies as medium-sized. The rearrangement joins TRBV7-8 to TRBJ2-3, with 9 positions matching TRBD1. Unmatched junction bases numbered 7, after V lost 5 bases and J lost 1 base. CDR3 length equals 16 residues. The V gene's germline CDR1 is SGHVS and CDR2 FQNEAQ. The CDR3 DNA reads as TGTGCCAGCAGCCAAGGGGGACAGGGCGGCACAGATACGCAGTATTTT. It specifies CASSQGGQGGTDTQYF.